These 14 T cell receptor beta chains share one sample of origin, sequenced in a study of T cells expressing NK-cell markers. TCRdb reanalyzed the 5' RACE reads, giving one entry per CDR3 protein sequence and no DNA. This table lists about 260,000 distinct CDR3 sequences. Sequenced: blood T cells: a sorted CD56 or NKG2C T cell subset, CD4+ or CD8+ T cells, or bulk PBMC T cells (not recorded which). All receptors derive from a man aged 18 to 29 in good health.

The gene calls are TRBV6-1 and TRBJ1-2. Germline values: CDR1 MNHNS, CDR2 SASEGT. This CDR3 has 14 amino acids. The CDR3 loop reads CASSEGGSSYGYTF.

The chain employs TRBV27 and TRBJ2-7. The V gene's germline CDR1 is MNHEY and CDR2 SMNVEV (reference sequence). This CDR3 has 12 amino acids. CDR3 in amino acids: CASRLISGEQYF.

V is TRBV10-3 and J is TRBJ2-3; TCRdb indicates TRBD2, and absent DNA this call remains unverified. Germline V lookup: CDR1 ENHRY, CDR2 SYGVKD. The CDR3 consists of 15 residues. The CDR3 protein is CATLPSVGNTDTQYF.

This chain uses TRBV7-9 with TRBJ2-5. Germline CDR1 reads SEHNR; CDR2 reads FQNEAQ (reference sequence). The CDR3 covers 13 residues. The CDR3 is CASSFPRQETQYF.

The chain combines TRBV11-2 with TRBJ2-1; TCRdb's D call, TRBD1, is unchecked because there is no DNA. Germline assignment: CDR1 SGHAT and CDR2 FQNNGV. CDR3 length equals 12 residues. Here the CDR3 reads CASSQTGTKQFF.

The chain combines TRBV7-8 with TRBJ1-1. CDR3 length: 13 residues. Germline values: CDR1 SGHVS, CDR2 FQNEAQ. CDR3 loop: CASSVVAGAEAFF.

V gene TRBV25-1 combines with J gene TRBJ2-5. The germline gives CDR1 MGHDK, CDR2 SYGVNS. This CDR3 region has 13 residues. The CDR3: CASSEFGAETQYF.

The chain employs TRBV20-1 and TRBJ2-7; no DNA is available, so the TRBD2 call from TCRdb remains unchecked. Germline V gene sequence: CDR1 DFQATT, CDR2 SNEGSKA (reference sequence). The length of the CDR3 is 15 residues. The CDR3 reads CSARDLKREMIEQYF.

This sequence joins TRBV7-6 and TRBJ1-4; TCRdb selects TRBD1, and the lack of DNA leaves this call unchecked. CDR1 SGHVS and CDR2 FNYEAQ come from the germline V gene. This CDR3 is 15 amino acids long. The CDR3 sequence: CASSSLGGEVEKLFF.

This chain connects TRBV7-6 to TRBJ2-5; TCRdb returns TRBD1, unconfirmable since there is no DNA. The germline CDR1 and CDR2 sequences are SGHVS and FNYEAQ. The CDR3 has 14 amino acids. CDR3 protein: CASSSRGRKETQYF.

CDR3 sequence reads: CASSQAPGVGYEQYF. The chain recombines TRBV3-1 with TRBJ2-7; TCRdb indicates TRBD1, and absent DNA this call remains unverified. This CDR3 is 15 amino acids long. CDR1 is LGHDT, CDR2 YNNKEL, per germline (reference sequence).

V and J are TRBV29-1 and TRBJ1-1. The length of the CDR3 is 13 residues. CDR1 and CDR2 (germline): SQVTM, ANQGSEA. CDR3 protein: CSVSGALGTEAFF.

This chain uses TRBV5-1 with TRBJ2-2; there is no DNA to check the TCRdb D call of TRBD1. The germline gives CDR1 SGHRS, CDR2 YFSETQ. The CDR3 is 18 residues long. The CDR3 region is CASSIIPTGGANTGELFF.

The chain joins TRBV4-3 to TRBJ2-5; TCRdb gives TRBD1 as the D gene, but with no DNA this cannot be confirmed. CDR3 length equals 16 residues. Germline V lookup: CDR1 LGHNA, CDR2 YSLEER. The CDR3 reads CASSQDSKMGRETQYF.